This entry lists 26 T cell receptor beta chains sequenced from one sample in a study of cytomegalovirus exposure and HLA in healthy donors. The PCR contained 60 Vbeta and 13 Jbeta primers. The method was immunoSEQ multiplex PCR; TCRdb's version includes in-frame clones alone and lacks a portion of them. The table lists about 160,000 clones, around four fifths of them singletons, with approximately 1.4% in the top ten. Sequenced sample: PBMCs. The receptors derive from a man aged 25 to 40 in good health and CMV-seronegative.

The chain uses TRBV15 and TRBJ1-5; TRBD1 matches at 8 bases. CDR3 length: 14 amino acids. The germline V gene encodes CDR1 LNHNV and CDR2 YYDKDF (reference sequence). V shed 6 bases and J 3 bases; nucleotides not matched to a gene: 4. In DNA, the CDR3 is TGTGCCACCAGGAAGACAGGGGACAATCAGCCCCAGCATTTT. Encoded protein: CATRKTGDNQPQHF.

This chain uses TRBV27 with TRBJ1-1; D ambiguous. The CDR3 spans 15 residues. The germline V gene encodes CDR1 MNHEY and CDR2 SMNVEV (reference sequence). Between the trimmed V and J ends, which lost 0 bases and 5 bases, there was a span of 13 bases. The CDR3 DNA reads TGTGCCAGCAGTTTATCAGCCCTAAGGAGGACTGAAGCTTTCTTT. It codes for CASSLSALRRTEAFF.

The V gene is TRBV10-1, the J gene TRBJ2-7; 7 bases match TRBD1. From germline, CDR1 is WNHNN and CDR2 SYGVQD (reference sequence). There are 13 residues in the CDR3. V lost 5 bases and J lost 2; bases outside the gene matches: 3. The CDR3 region has the DNA TGCGCCAGCAGTCGGGGACAGACCTACGAGCAGTACTTC. It yields the protein CASSRGQTYEQYF.

The CDR3 loop reads CASSLSVMTYEQYF. CDR3 DNA sequence: TGTGCCAGCAGTTTGAGCGTAATGACCTACGAGCAGTACTTC. The chain recombines TRBV6-5 with TRBJ2-7; D is uncertain. Germline V lookup: CDR1 MNHEY, CDR2 SVGAGI. The CDR3 is 14 residues long. The V end was cut by 4 bases, the J end by 2 bases, with 12 bases between.

This chain uses TRBV7-2 with TRBJ2-5; TRBD2 matches at 8 bases. CDR3 size: 15 residues. With V trimmed by 1 base and J by 0 bases, 1 base remained unmatched. Germline CDR1 and CDR2: SGHTA and FQGNSA. CDR3 bases: TGTGCCAGCAGCTTAGGTAGCGGGGACCAAGAGACCCAGTACTTC. Its protein product is CASSLGSGDQETQYF.

This chain connects TRBV6-5 to TRBJ1-2; 8 nucleotides align to TRBD1. The CDR3 sequence is 14 residues long. Looked up from germline, CDR1 is MNHEY and CDR2 is SVGAGI. The V gene end was trimmed by 8 bases and the J gene end by 4 bases; junction bases not matched to a gene: 9. The CDR3 here is CASGRTGRGYGYTF. CDR3 nucleotides: TGTGCCAGCGGGCGGACAGGGCGCGGCTATGGCTACACCTTC.

This chain joins TRBV19 and TRBJ1-2; a weak D match, TRBD1 (6 bases). With 4 bases removed from V and 6 bases from J, the gap between germline ends came to 9 bases. There are 12 residues in the CDR3. Germline V gene lookup returns CDR1 LNHDA and CDR2 SQIVND (reference sequence). The CDR3 is CASSRDMDGYTF. CDR3 sequence (DNA): TGTGCCAGTAGTAGGGACATGGATGGCTACACCTTC.

This clone was observed a single time. V is TRBV6-5 and J is TRBJ2-5; 8 bases agree with TRBD2. The J call may be faulty, since TRBJ2-7 better matches the DNA end. The germline V gene has CDR1 MNHEY and CDR2 SVGAGI. The CDR3 has 14 amino acids. The CDR3 loop is CASTAGGPPREQYF. Here the CDR3 DNA reads TGTGCCAGTACTGCGGGGGGCCCCCCGCGCGAGCAGTACTTC.

The gene calls are TRBV27 and TRBJ1-2, with a possible D match to TRBD1 (5 bases). From germline, CDR1 is MNHEY and CDR2 SMNVEV (reference sequence). This CDR3 has 14 residues. V lost 8 bases to trimming and J lost 6 bases, with 19 bases between them. CDR3 region: CASATRWGGNGYTF. As DNA, the CDR3 is TGTGCCAGCGCAACCCGTTGGGGGGGAAATGGCTACACCTTC.

The chain recombines TRBV19 with TRBJ2-2, with 7 bases lining up with TRBD1. This CDR3 is built from 16 residues. The V segment lost 5 bases and the J segment 1 base; nucleotides outside the gene matches: 7. Germline values: CDR1 LNHDA, CDR2 SQIVND (reference sequence). The CDR3 reads CASSRSTGQNTGELFF. For the CDR3, the DNA is TGTGCCAGTAGTCGATCGACAGGGCAGAACACCGGGGAGCTGTTTTTT.

The chain combines TRBV7-3 with TRBJ2-2, with 14 nucleotides matching TRBD2. CDR1 is SGHTA and CDR2 is FQGTGA in the germline V gene. The CDR3 totals 18 residues. J was trimmed by 4 bases and V by 5 bases; bases with no gene match: 9. The CDR3 coding sequence is TGTGCCAGCAGCCGAGGGACTAGCGGGAGCAGGGGCACCGGGGAGCTGTTTTTT. Translation: CASSRGTSGSRGTGELFF. The complete variable domain, with remaining parts taken from reference TRBV7-3 and TRBJ2-2, reads GAGVSQTPSNKVTEKGKYVELRCDPISGHTALYWYRQSLGQGPEFLIYFQGTGAADDSGLPNDRFFAVRPEGSVSTLKIQRTERGDSAVYLCASSRGTSGSRGTGELFFGEGSRLTVL.

This chain links TRBV28 with TRBJ1-5, with D uncertain. The CDR3 has 12 residues. Trimming took 4 bases from V and 5 from J, leaving 6 bases between them. In germline, CDR1 is MDHEN, CDR2 SYDVKM. DNA of the CDR3: TGTGCCAGCAGTTCCTCGGATCAGCCCCAGCATTTT. The encoded protein is CASSSSDQPQHF.

V usage is TRBV6-5 and J usage is TRBJ2-5, with TRBD1 as a possible D gene (6 bases). Germline V gene sequence: CDR1 MNHEY, CDR2 SVGAGI. V lost 2 bases, J lost 6 bases, and 19 bases lay in between. The CDR3 spans 16 residues. CDR3 sequence: CASSYQATGSLKTQYF. Written as DNA, the CDR3 is TGTGCCAGCAGTTACCAGGCTACAGGGTCGTTAAAGACCCAGTACTTC.

The chain links TRBV4-1 to TRBJ1-2; TRBD1 matches 8 bases. The CDR3 length is 15 residues. Germline V gene lookup returns CDR1 MGHRA and CDR2 YSYEKL. V dropped 4 bases and J dropped 4; count of bases not matched to a gene: 8. The CDR3 spells CASSPRGQESYGYTF. The CDR3 DNA reads TGCGCCAGCAGCCCCAGGGGACAGGAAAGCTATGGCTACACCTTC.

The V call is TRBV5-1, the J call TRBJ1-1; D not certain. Germline CDR1 reads SGHRS; CDR2 reads YFSETQ. V dropped 0 bases and J dropped 4 bases, with 13 bases sitting between them. The CDR3 consists of 15 residues. CDR3 sequence: CASSLDGGDGTEAFF. The CDR3 region has the DNA TGCGCCAGCAGCTTGGACGGCGGCGACGGCACTGAAGCTTTCTTT.

The V and J genes are TRBV12-5 and TRBJ2-1; 7 bases map to TRBD2. This CDR3 has 17 amino acids. Per germline, CDR1 LGHNT and CDR2 FRNRAP. V lost 7 bases to trimming and J lost 0 bases; unmatched junction nucleotides: 12. CDR3 sequence: CASAKTSYESSYNEQFF. Written as DNA, the CDR3 is TGTGCTAGTGCCAAGACTAGCTACGAGAGCTCCTACAATGAGCAGTTCTTC.

CDR3 residues: CASSQVGSGGARELFF. CDR3 in DNA: TGCGCCAGCAGCCAAGTCGGTAGCGGGGGGGCCAGGGAGCTGTTTTTT. The J gene is TRBJ2-2, the V gene TRBV4-3; 11 bases are a match to TRBD2. V shed 1 base and J 9 bases; nucleotides not matched to a gene: 7. Germline CDR1 is LGHNA and CDR2 is YSLEER. The CDR3 runs to 16 residues.

The J gene is TRBJ1-6, the V gene TRBV10-3; 8 nucleotides line up with TRBD1. Germline CDR1 and CDR2: ENHRY and SYGVKD. J gave up 9 bases and V 0 bases, and 1 base lay outside the gene matches. This CDR3 contains 14 residues. The CDR3, as DNA: TGTGCCATCAGTGAGTCAGACAGGGGTTCACCCCTCCACTTT. Translated, it gives CAISESDRGSPLHF.

V is TRBV28 and J is TRBJ2-7; a weak D match, TRBD1 (6 bases). The germline gives CDR1 MDHEN, CDR2 SYDVKM. V was trimmed by 2 bases and J by 0 bases, leaving 14 bases between them. The CDR3 is made up of 16 amino acids. CDR3 loop: CASSLPDRLSSYEQYF. The CDR3, as DNA: TGTGCCAGCAGTTTACCGGACAGATTAAGCTCCTACGAGCAGTACTTC.

This clone was observed once. The chain is built from TRBV7-9 and TRBJ1-5; no clear D gene. V gave up 1 base and J gave up 4 bases, with 8 bases separating them. CDR3 size: 14 residues. Germline V gene sequence: CDR1 SEHNR, CDR2 FQNEAQ (reference sequence). The CDR3 coding sequence is TGTGCCAGCAGCTTAGGGGCCGAGAATCAGCCCCAGCATTTT. Encoded protein: CASSLGAENQPQHF.

The rearrangement links TRBV2 to TRBJ1-4; possible D gene TRBD1, 6 bases. This CDR3 is built from 15 residues. Trimming removed 4 bases at V and 8 bases at J, with 17 bases between. Germline V gene sequence: CDR1 SNHLY, CDR2 FYNNEI. CDR3 amino acids: CASSAVGGAGEKLFF. The CDR3 bases are TGTGCCAGCAGTGCCGTTGGGGGGGCCGGGGAAAAACTGTTTTTT. The whole variable domain, remainder taken from reference TRBV2 and TRBJ1-4, is EPEVTQTPSHQVTQMGQEVILRCVPISNHLYFYWYRQILGQKVEFLVSFYNNEISEKSEIFDDQFSVERPDGSNFTLKIRSTKLEDSAMYFCASSAVGGAGEKLFFGSGTQLSVL.

This rearrangement joins TRBV7-9 to TRBJ2-3, with D tentatively TRBD1 (6 bases). Germline CDR1 is SEHNR and CDR2 is FQNEAQ (reference sequence). The CDR3 length is 18 residues. Trimming shortened V by 5 bases and J by 1 base, and 22 bases separated the two germline ends. CDR3 DNA sequence: TGTGCCAGCAGCCCAATACAGGACAGAAGAGCCCGCACAGATACGCAGTATTTT. Translation: CASSPIQDRRARTDTQYF.

J is TRBJ2-7 and V is TRBV7-2; 7 bases are shared with TRBD1. CDR3 length equals 14 residues. Per germline, CDR1 SGHTA and CDR2 FQGNSA. Trimming removed 1 base from V and 4 bases from J; junction bases left unmatched: 4. The CDR3 coding sequence is TGTGCCAGCAGCTTAGGGGAGACAGGGTACGAGCAGTACTTC. Translation gives CASSLGETGYEQYF.

V is TRBV9 and J is TRBJ1-2; 9 bases align to TRBD1. CDR3 length: 17 residues. Germline CDR1 and CDR2: SGDLS and YYNGEE. The ends lost 3 bases at V and 2 bases at J; junction bases unmatched: 11. This CDR3 is CASSAPGQGALNYGYTF. The CDR3, as DNA: TGTGCCAGCAGCGCGCCGGGACAGGGTGCTCTAAACTATGGCTACACCTTC.

The V call is TRBV28, the J call TRBJ2-7, with 8 bases identical to TRBD2. V lost 6 bases and J lost 2; bases outside the gene matches: 9. The CDR3 covers 15 residues. The V gene's germline CDR1 is MDHEN and CDR2 SYDVKM. The CDR3 coding sequence is TGTGCCAGCAGGGGTGCGGGGGGCGAAACCTACGAGCAGTACTTC. It translates to CASRGAGGETYEQYF.

The chain uses TRBV19 and TRBJ2-1; TRBD2 matches 11 bases. V gave up 5 bases and J gave up 5 bases; unmatched junction bases: 5. Germline V gene lookup returns CDR1 LNHDA and CDR2 SQIVND (reference sequence). This CDR3 spans 15 amino acids. CDR3 region: CASSVAGGNNNEQFF. DNA of the CDR3: TGTGCCAGTAGTGTAGCGGGGGGGAATAACAATGAGCAGTTCTTC.